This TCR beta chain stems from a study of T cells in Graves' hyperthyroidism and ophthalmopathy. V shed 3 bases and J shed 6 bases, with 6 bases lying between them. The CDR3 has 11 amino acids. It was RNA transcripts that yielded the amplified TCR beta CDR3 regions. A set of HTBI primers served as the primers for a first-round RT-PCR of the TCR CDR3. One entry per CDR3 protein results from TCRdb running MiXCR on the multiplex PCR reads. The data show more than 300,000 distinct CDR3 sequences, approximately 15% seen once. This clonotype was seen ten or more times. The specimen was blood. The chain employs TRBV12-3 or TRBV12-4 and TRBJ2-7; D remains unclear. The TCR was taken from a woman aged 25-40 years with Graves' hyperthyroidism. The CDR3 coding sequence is TGTGCCAGCAGTTTGGAGAGCGAGCAGTACTTC. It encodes CASSLESEQYF.